These 16 T cell receptor beta chains share one sample of origin, sequenced in a study of PD-1 blockade in classical Hodgkin lymphoma. The time point: newly diagnosed, previously untreated cHL patient sample. Isolation of CD8+ T cells from thawed PBMCs used magnetic negative selection. This table comes from immunoSEQ multiplex PCR, and its TCRdb copy is limited to in-frame clones, with some not included. The repertoire holds about 21,000 clones, around nine tenths seen once, with roughly 7.4% in the top ten. The sample consisted of CD8+ T cells from blood. The origin of the receptors is a human donor with classical Hodgkin lymphoma.

This clone was recorded once. The chain employs TRBV9 and TRBJ2-2; D possibly matches TRBD1 or TRBD2 (5 bases each). This CDR3 spans 16 amino acids. V was cut by 1 base and J by 8 bases, with 18 bases left in between. Germline CDR1 SGDLS, CDR2 YYNGEE. The CDR3 DNA sequence: TGTGCCAGCAGCGTAACATCGCAGGGAGCGTGGGGGGAGCTGTTTTTT. As protein: CASSVTSQGAWGELFF.

This sequence joins TRBV5-6 and TRBJ2-1; 16 bases line up with TRBD2. The trim removed 7 bases at V and 4 bases at J, leaving 5 bases unmatched. The CDR3 spans 16 residues. In germline, CDR1 is SGHDT, CDR2 YYEEEE. The CDR3 spells CASSGTSGRGYNEQFF. In nucleotides, the CDR3 is TGTGCCAGCTCCGGGACTAGCGGGAGGGGTTACAATGAGCAGTTCTTC.

The chain links TRBV6-5 to TRBJ2-2, with D perhaps matching TRBD1 or TRBD2 (5 bases each). Germline loops: CDR1 MNHEY, CDR2 SVGAGI. The CDR3 has 16 residues. V was pared by 4 bases and J by 2 bases, with 14 bases between. CDR3 loop: CASSSPGRFNTGELFF. The CDR3, as DNA: TGTGCCAGCAGTTCCCCGGGGCGTTTCAACACCGGGGAGCTGTTTTTT.

This rearrangement joins TRBV7-9 to TRBJ2-1, with TRBD2 matching 14 bases. Germline V gives CDR1 SEHNR, CDR2 FQNEAQ (reference sequence). This CDR3 contains 15 residues. V shed 3 bases and J 7 bases; nucleotides not matched to a gene: 2. CDR3 nucleotide sequence: TGTGCCAGCAGCTTGACTAGCGGGAGGGAGAATGAGCAGTTCTTC. This encodes CASSLTSGRENEQFF.

The rearrangement joins TRBV7-9 to TRBJ1-4; a possible D gene is TRBD1 (5 bases). This CDR3 comprises 11 residues. The germline V gene has CDR1 SEHNR and CDR2 FQNEAQ (reference sequence). Trimming took 5 bases from V and 10 from J, leaving 8 bases between them. CDR3 sequence (DNA): TGTGCCAGCAGCAAGGGGAGAAAACTGTTTTTT. Amino acids: CASSKGRKLFF.

The chain uses TRBV27 and TRBJ1-1; D not resolved. Trimming removed 0 bases at V and 3 bases at J, with 8 bases between. The CDR3 totals 14 residues. Germline values: CDR1 MNHEY, CDR2 SMNVEV (reference sequence). Here the CDR3 DNA reads TGTGCCAGCAGTTTATCCCCTCGTCACACTGAAGCTTTCTTT. It is translated as CASSLSPRHTEAFF.

The chain joins TRBV14 to TRBJ2-3, with D uncertain. CDR1 and CDR2 (germline): SGHDN, FVKESK. This CDR3 region has 14 residues. Trimming took 0 bases from V and 2 from J, leaving 6 bases between them. DNA of the CDR3: TGTGCCAGCAGCCAAGATAGCACCACAGATACGCAGTATTTT. Protein: CASSQDSTTDTQYF. The full variable domain, in which reference TRBV14 and TRBJ2-3 provide the parts outside the CDR3, is EAGVTQFPSHSVIEKGQTVTLRCDPISGHDNLYWYRRVMGKEIKFLLHFVKESKQDESGMPNNRFLAERTGGTYSTLKVQPAELEDSGVYFCASSQDSTTDTQYFGPGTRLTVL.

The chain employs TRBV11-2 and TRBJ1-2; 8 bases are a match to TRBD1. This CDR3 contains 14 residues. Looked up from germline, CDR1 is SGHAT and CDR2 is FQNNGV. Trimming at V came to 4 bases and at J to 8 bases, leaving 9 bases not matched to a gene. DNA for the CDR3: TGTGCCAGCAGCTCGGTTGGGCAGGGGGCGGGCTACACCTTC. Translation gives CASSSVGQGAGYTF.

The rearrangement uses TRBV10-2 and TRBJ1-1; the D gene is possibly TRBD1 (5 bases). The V end lost 6 bases, the J end lost 4 bases, and 12 bases lay between the germline ends. Germline V gene lookup returns CDR1 WSHSY and CDR2 SAAADI. The CDR3 totals 13 residues. CDR3: CASRGGVSTEAFF. The DNA for the CDR3 is TGCGCCAGCAGGGGGGGAGTTAGCACTGAAGCTTTCTTT.

The table lists this clone with a few counts. This chain links TRBV6-5 with TRBJ2-1; D not resolved. V was pared by 8 bases and J by 8 bases, with 10 bases between. The CDR3 extends over 11 amino acids. Germline values: CDR1 MNHEY, CDR2 SVGAGI. The CDR3 sequence: CASGRGDEQFF. Here the CDR3 DNA reads TGTGCCAGCGGGCGTGGGGATGAGCAGTTCTTC.

A few counts support this clone. The chain has TRBV28 and TRBJ2-7; tentative D call: TRBD2 (6 bases). This CDR3 comprises 13 residues. Trimming removed 7 bases from V and 2 bases from J, with 12 bases in between. Germline V gives CDR1 MDHEN, CDR2 SYDVKM. As DNA, the CDR3 is TGTGCCAGCACCTCCCGGGGGACCTACGAGCAGTACTTC. Its translation is CASTSRGTYEQYF.

This chain links TRBV5-1 with TRBJ2-7; D unresolved. Trimming cost V 0 bases and J 5 bases, with 9 bases left between them. From germline, CDR1 is SGHRS and CDR2 YFSETQ. CDR3 size: 13 residues. In DNA, the CDR3 is TGCGCCAGCAGCTTGGTCGGAAGGGACGAGCAGTACTTC. Protein sequence: CASSLVGRDEQYF.

The chain has TRBV19 and TRBJ1-5, with a possible D match to TRBD1 (5 bases). Germline values: CDR1 LNHDA, CDR2 SQIVND (reference sequence). V lost 1 base and J lost 3, with 13 bases in between. The CDR3 sequence is 16 residues long. CDR3 amino acids: CASSIGGQGINQPQHF. Written as DNA, the CDR3 is TGTGCCAGTAGTATAGGAGGGCAGGGTATCAATCAGCCCCAGCATTTT.

The chain is built from TRBV9 and TRBJ2-1; D may correspond to TRBD1 or TRBD2 (5 bases each). This CDR3 region has 14 residues. V shed 5 bases and J shed 3 bases, with 12 bases lying between them. In germline, CDR1 is SGDLS, CDR2 YYNGEE. CDR3 sequence: CASSTRDGYNEQFF. The DNA of the CDR3 is TGTGCCAGCAGTACCCGGGACGGCTACAATGAGCAGTTCTTC.

The genes are TRBV6-1 and TRBJ1-2; 10 bases fit TRBD1. The V gene's germline CDR1 is MNHNS and CDR2 SASEGT. Trimming took 4 bases from V and 6 from J; bases not matched to a gene: 14. This CDR3 contains 17 residues. In nucleotides, the CDR3 is TGTGCCAGCAGTGGCCCGACCGGGACAGGGGCTGAAGATGGCTACACCTTC. Translating gives CASSGPTGTGAEDGYTF.

This clone was counted a single time. The chain has TRBV12-5 and TRBJ2-7; D unresolved. This CDR3 comprises 15 residues. The germline V and J ends were trimmed by 1 base and 0 bases, with 10 bases remaining between them. Germline values: CDR1 LGHNT, CDR2 FRNRAP. This CDR3 is CASGLGLGGSYEQYF. CDR3 bases: TGTGCTAGTGGTTTGGGTTTAGGCGGCTCCTACGAGCAGTACTTC.